This T cell receptor (beta chain) was observed in a study of Graves' ophthalmopathy and Graves' hyperthyroidism (dated by TCRdb to the late 2010s). Regarding the study in general: Peripheral blood was collected at initial diagnosis, before any treatment. TCR beta repertoire signatures were used to distinguish Graves' ophthalmopathy from Graves' hyperthyroidism and to predict progression to ophthalmopathy. In total, 120 to 150 blood samples were TCR-sequenced: 40 to 45 ophthalmopathy, approximately 80 hyperthyroidism and around 17 hyperthyroidism-to-ophthalmopathy patients. To explore V-J signatures distinguishing ophthalmopathy from hyperthyroidism, a discovery set of 100 patients (around 44 ophthalmopathy, 57 stable hyperthyroidism) was enrolled. An independent validation cohort was composed of some 18 hyperthyroidism patients and roughly 16 patients who later progressed from hyperthyroidism to ophthalmopathy. In over five hyperthyroidism patients, the T-cell repertoires found in thyroid tissue were compared with those found in blood. Following sample collection, hyperthyroidism patients were given methimazole at a starting dose of 30 mg daily, and ophthalmopathy patients were given high-dose intravenous methylprednisolone. The roughly 90 discovery patients were divided at random into training and test sets in a 7:3 ratio. Summary of the overall study and its limitations: In cross-validation, the 13-signature model distinguished ophthalmopathy from stable hyperthyroidism with more than 85% sensitivity and 81% to 82% specificity, while in the test set the corresponding values were around 79% and 71%. In validation, the model predicted ophthalmopathy progression with about 70% sensitivity and 72% to 80% specificity; more than ten predicted patients were CT-confirmed with GO in a median of approximately 6.5 months. Sample size was not statistically predetermined, and group allocation was not concealed from the investigators. Most expanded thyroid clonotypes with frequency above 0.001 were also detected in blood, suggesting blood repertoires may reflect the thyroid immune response.

For repertoire sequencing, the TCR beta CDR3 regions were amplified from RNA transcripts. The first round was an RT-PCR using HTBI primers with the Qiagen OneStep RT-PCR kit, and this first round was followed by a second-round multiplex PCR, then size selection and purification. Libraries were sequenced on an Illumina HiSeq2000 using paired-end 100 bp reads. Under the source paper's analysis protocol: SOAPnuke was used to process the reads, throwing out any read that had adapters, had uncalled bases, had a mean Phred below 15, or lacked an exact constant-primer or identifier match. High-quality paired reads were merged with COPE v1.2.5. Each unique nucleotide sequence was defined as a clonotype, and clonotypes were aligned to IMGT TRB V, D and J references with MiTCR v1.1. Analysis was restricted to V-J combinations with a frequency above 0.0001, which covered 99% to 99.2% of repertoires. For each V-J combination, a TCR clonal expansion and chaos score was defined as the ratio of F50 clonal expansion to chaos observed in the TCRdist matrix. Features were reduced by Welch's t-statistics and random forest to around 13 V-J combinations, which fed a naive Bayes classifier. Thyroid-blood repertoire similarity was quantified with the Morisita-Horn index. Using fastp trimming at Q25 and MiXCR clonotype assembly, TCRdb reanalyzed the public sequencing data and kept in-frame beta chains. Entries that share a CDR3 protein sequence are merged under the most common genes and DNA. The V and J calls and clone size come from TCRdb's table, not from the authors' own analysis. For this sample the table gives about 410,000 distinct CDR3 sequences, of which about 16% were detected only once. 1.5% to 2% of the sample is taken by the ten largest.

This clonotype was counted ten times or more. Its antigen is not yet known. Base qualities are not recorded, but no much larger clone differs from it by a single base. Ophthalmopathy patients were characterized by moderately to severely active disease, a Clinical Activity Score of at least 3, a NOSPECS grade of at least 4, and a disease duration under 3 months. Patients with other autoimmune diseases, uncontrolled infections, pregnancy or lactation were excluded. Clinical symptoms, serum thyroxine, TRAb, thyroid ultrasound and orbital computed tomography formed the basis of the diagnosis. Ficoll-Paque density gradient centrifugation was used to isolate PBMCs from 8 to 10 ml of fresh peripheral blood. Trizol reagent was used to extract the total RNA, and its quality was then checked on an Agilent 2100 Bioanalyzer. This sequence originates from a woman between 18 and 30 years old with Graves' ophthalmopathy. Donor details come from another sample of the same person, matched by shared clones. The specimen was peripheral blood.

In nucleotide form, the sequence is TGTGCCAGCAGTGAGAGCCGCCTAGCGGGAGGTGGGACCGGGGAGCTGTTTTTT. Its coded protein is CASSESRLAGGGTGELFF. The chain was built from TRBV2 and TRBJ2-2; 11 central nucleotides agree with TRBD2. Per the germline V gene, SNHLY is the CDR1 and FYNNEI is the CDR2. The V end gives up 3 bases and the J end 5 bases, leaving 11 bases in the junction not matched to a gene. Including cysteine and phenylalanine, the CDR3 has 18 amino acids. Of the read, only the CDR3 DNA is kept; its 54 bases are in frame from base 1.